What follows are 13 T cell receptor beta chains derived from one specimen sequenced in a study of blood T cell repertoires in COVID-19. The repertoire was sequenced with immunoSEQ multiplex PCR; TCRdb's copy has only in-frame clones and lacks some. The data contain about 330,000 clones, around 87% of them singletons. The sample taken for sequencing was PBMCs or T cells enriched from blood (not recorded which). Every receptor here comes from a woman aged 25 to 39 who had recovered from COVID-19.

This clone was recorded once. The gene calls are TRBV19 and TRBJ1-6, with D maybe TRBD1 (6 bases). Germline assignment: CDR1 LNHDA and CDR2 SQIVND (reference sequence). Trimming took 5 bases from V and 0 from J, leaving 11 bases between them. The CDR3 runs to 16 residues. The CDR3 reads CASSPDRISYNSPLHF. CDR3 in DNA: TGTGCCAGTAGTCCTGACAGGATCTCCTATAATTCACCCCTCCACTTT.

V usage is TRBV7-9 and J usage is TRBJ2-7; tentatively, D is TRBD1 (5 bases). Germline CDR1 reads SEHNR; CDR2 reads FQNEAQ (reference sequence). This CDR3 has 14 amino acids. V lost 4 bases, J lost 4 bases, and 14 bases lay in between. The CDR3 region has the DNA TGTGCCAGCAGCTCCTGGCAGGGTACGTACGAGCAGTACTTC. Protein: CASSSWQGTYEQYF.

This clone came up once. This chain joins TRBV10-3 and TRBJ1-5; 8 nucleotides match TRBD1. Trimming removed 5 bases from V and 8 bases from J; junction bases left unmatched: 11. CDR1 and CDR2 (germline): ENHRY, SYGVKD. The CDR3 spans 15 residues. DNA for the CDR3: TGTGCCATCAGTACCGCCGGGACAGGTCAAAAGCCCCAGCATTTT. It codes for CAISTAGTGQKPQHF.

The CDR3 loop is CASSLAGDGSGYTF. The CDR3 nucleotides are TGTGCCAGCAGCTTAGCGGGAGACGGGAGTGGCTACACCTTC. The chain employs TRBV7-2 and TRBJ1-2; D unclear. Trimming took off 0 bases at V and 7 bases at J, with 12 bases between the two ends. The CDR3 length is 14 residues. CDR1 is SGHTA and CDR2 is FQGNSA in the germline V gene.

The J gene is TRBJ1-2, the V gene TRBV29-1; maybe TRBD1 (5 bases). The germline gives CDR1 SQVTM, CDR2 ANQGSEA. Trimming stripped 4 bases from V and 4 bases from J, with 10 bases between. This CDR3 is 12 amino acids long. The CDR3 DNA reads TGCAGCGTTGCGGCAGGGCCCTATGGCTACACCTTC. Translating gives CSVAAGPYGYTF.

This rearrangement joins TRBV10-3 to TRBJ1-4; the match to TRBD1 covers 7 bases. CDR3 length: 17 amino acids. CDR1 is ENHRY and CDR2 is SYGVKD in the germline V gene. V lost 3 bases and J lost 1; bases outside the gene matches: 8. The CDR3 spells CAISDSGYRGTNEKLFF. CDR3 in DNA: TGTGCCATCAGTGACAGCGGGTACAGGGGAACTAATGAAAAACTGTTTTTT.

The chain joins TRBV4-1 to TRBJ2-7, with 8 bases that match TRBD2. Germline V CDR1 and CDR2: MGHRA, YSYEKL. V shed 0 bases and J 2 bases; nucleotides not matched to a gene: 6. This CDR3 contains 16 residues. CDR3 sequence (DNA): TGCGCCAGCAGCCAAGATCCAGGACTAGCTCCCTACGAGCAGTACTTC. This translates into CASSQDPGLAPYEQYF.

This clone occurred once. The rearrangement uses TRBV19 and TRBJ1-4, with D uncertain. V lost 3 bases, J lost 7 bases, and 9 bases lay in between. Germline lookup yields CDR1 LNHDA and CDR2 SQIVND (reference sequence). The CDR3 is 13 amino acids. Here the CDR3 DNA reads TGTGCCAGTAGTATTGGCATCAGTGAAAAACTGTTTTTT. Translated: CASSIGISEKLFF.

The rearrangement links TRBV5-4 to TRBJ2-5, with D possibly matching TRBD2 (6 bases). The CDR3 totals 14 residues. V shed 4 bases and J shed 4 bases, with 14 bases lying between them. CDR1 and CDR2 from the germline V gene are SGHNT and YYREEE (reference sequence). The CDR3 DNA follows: TGTGCCAGCAGCCGGGGCGGGGACTTAGAGACCCAGTACTTC. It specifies CASSRGGDLETQYF.

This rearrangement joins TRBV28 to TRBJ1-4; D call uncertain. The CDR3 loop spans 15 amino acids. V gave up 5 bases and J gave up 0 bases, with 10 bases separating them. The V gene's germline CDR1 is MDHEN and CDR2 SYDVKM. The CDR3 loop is CASSARKPTNEKLFF. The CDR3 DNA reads TGTGCCAGCAGTGCCCGAAAGCCAACTAATGAAAAACTGTTTTTT. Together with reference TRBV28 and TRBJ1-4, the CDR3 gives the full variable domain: DVKVTQSSRYLVKRTGEKVFLECVQDMDHENMFWYRQDPGLGLRLIYFSYDVKMKEKGDIPEGYSVSREKKERFSLILESASTNQTSMYLCASSARKPTNEKLFFGSGTQLSVL.

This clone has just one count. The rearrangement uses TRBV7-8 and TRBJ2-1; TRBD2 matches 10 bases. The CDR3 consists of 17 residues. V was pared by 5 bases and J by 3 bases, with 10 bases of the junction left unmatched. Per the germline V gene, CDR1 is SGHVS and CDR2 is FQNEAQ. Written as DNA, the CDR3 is TGTGCCAGCAGCGGCCAACTAGCGGGGCGCAACTACAATGAGCAGTTCTTC. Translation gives CASSGQLAGRNYNEQFF.

Here the CDR3 reads CASSRGTGGYNEQFF. The CDR3 DNA is TGTGCCAGCAGCCGCGGGACAGGGGGTTACAATGAGCAGTTCTTC. The chain couples TRBV11-2 to TRBJ2-1, with 11 bases lining up with TRBD1. J was trimmed by 4 bases and V by 5 bases; bases with no gene match: 4. The germline CDR1 and CDR2 sequences are SGHAT and FQNNGV. The length of the CDR3 is 15 residues.

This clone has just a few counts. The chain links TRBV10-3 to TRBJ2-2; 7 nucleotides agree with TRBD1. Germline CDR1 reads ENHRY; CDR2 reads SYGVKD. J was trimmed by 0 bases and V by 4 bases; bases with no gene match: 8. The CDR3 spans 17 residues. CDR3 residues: CAISVLDRTPNTGELFF. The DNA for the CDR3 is TGTGCCATCAGTGTTTTGGACAGGACCCCGAACACCGGGGAGCTGTTTTTT.